Listed here are 6 T cell receptor beta chains from one sample, sequenced in a study of CD8 T cells in ankylosing spondylitis. TCRdb re-called the 5' RACE reads through MiXCR, storing one row per CDR3 protein. The sample shows around 340,000 distinct CDR3 sequences, about 14% of them seen only once. Source material: blood, either unsorted or a sorted T cell fraction (not recorded which). These receptors all come from a male donor with ankylosing spondylitis or in good health (not recorded which).

This clonotype was seen a handful of times. DNA for the CDR3: TGTGCCAGCAGCTTTCCAGGGGGTCAAGAGACCCAGTACTTC. Translation: CASSFPGGQETQYF. This chain uses TRBV5-6 with TRBJ2-5; TRBD1 matches 7 bases. CDR1 SGHDT and CDR2 YYEEEE come from the germline V gene. The CDR3 extends over 14 amino acids. V shed 2 bases and J 2 bases; nucleotides not matched to a gene: 3.

The V call is TRBV20-1, the J call TRBJ2-5; TRBD2 is a possible D gene (5 bases). Between the trimmed V and J ends, which lost 1 base and 6 bases, there was a span of 21 bases. In germline, CDR1 is DFQATT, CDR2 SNEGSKA (reference sequence). This CDR3 spans 16 amino acids. For the CDR3, the DNA is TGCAGTGCTAGAGGGGGTGGGTGGGAGATAAGGCAGACCCAGTACTTC. Protein sequence: CSARGGGWEIRQTQYF.

The table lists this clonotype with a few counts. The J gene is TRBJ2-5, the V gene TRBV5-1; D ambiguous. V lost 4 bases and J lost 1, with 11 bases in between. The CDR3 extends over 14 amino acids. Germline loops: CDR1 SGHRS, CDR2 YFSETQ. The CDR3 sequence: CASSPGAAQETQYF. The CDR3 DNA reads TGCGCCAGCAGCCCCGGAGCCGCCCAAGAGACCCAGTACTTC.

The chain uses TRBV5-1 and TRBJ2-3; D uncertain. The V and J ends lost 0 bases and 2 bases respectively, with 13 bases between them. The CDR3 runs to 16 residues. The germline V gene encodes CDR1 SGHRS and CDR2 YFSETQ. CDR3 bases: TGCGCCAGCAGCTTGGAGGACGGTTATACCACAGATACGCAGTATTTT. Translating gives CASSLEDGYTTDTQYF.

This clonotype was seen a single time. The chain couples TRBV20-1 to TRBJ2-1; 9 bases agree with TRBD2. The germline gives CDR1 DFQATT, CDR2 SNEGSKA (reference sequence). Trimming at V came to 6 bases and at J to 1 base, leaving 4 bases not matched to a gene. The length of the CDR3 is 14 residues. CDR3 coding DNA: TGCAGTGCCCTAGCGGGACCTTCCTACAATGAGCAGTTCTTC. Its translation: CSALAGPSYNEQFF.

The chain carries TRBV12-3 or TRBV12-4 and TRBJ2-1; 8 bases map to TRBD2. The J segment lost 1 base and the V segment lost 5 bases, leaving 10 bases of the junction unmatched. The CDR3 contains 17 residues. The CDR3: CASSPRGSGASYNEQFF. CDR3 DNA sequence: TGTGCCAGCAGTCCCCGTGGTAGCGGGGCTTCCTACAATGAGCAGTTCTTC.